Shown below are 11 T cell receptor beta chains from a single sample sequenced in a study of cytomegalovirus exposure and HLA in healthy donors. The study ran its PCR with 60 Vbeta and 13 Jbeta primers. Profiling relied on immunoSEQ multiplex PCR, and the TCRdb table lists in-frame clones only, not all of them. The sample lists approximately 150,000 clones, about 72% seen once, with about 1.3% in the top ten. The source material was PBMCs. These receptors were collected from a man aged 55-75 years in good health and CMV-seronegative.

The CDR3 is CASSTGQGTSPLHF. The CDR3 DNA follows: TGTGCCAGCAGTACTGGACAGGGAACCTCACCCCTCCACTTT. The chain links TRBV28 to TRBJ1-6; 8 positions match TRBD1. Trimming took 5 bases from V and 10 from J; bases not matched to a gene: 7. CDR3 size: 14 residues. Germline V gives CDR1 MDHEN, CDR2 SYDVKM.

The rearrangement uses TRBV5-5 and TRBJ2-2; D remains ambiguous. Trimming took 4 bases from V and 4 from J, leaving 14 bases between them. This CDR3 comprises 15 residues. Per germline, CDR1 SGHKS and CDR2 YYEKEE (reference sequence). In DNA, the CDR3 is TGTGCCAGCAGCCGCGGCACTGCGAGCACCGGGGAGCTGTTTTTT. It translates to CASSRGTASTGELFF.

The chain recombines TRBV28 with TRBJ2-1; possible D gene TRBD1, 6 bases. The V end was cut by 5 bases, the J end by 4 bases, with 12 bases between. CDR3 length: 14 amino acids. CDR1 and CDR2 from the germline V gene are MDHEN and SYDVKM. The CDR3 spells CASSQGQRYNEQFF. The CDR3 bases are TGTGCCAGCAGTCAGGGGCAGAGGTACAATGAGCAGTTCTTC.

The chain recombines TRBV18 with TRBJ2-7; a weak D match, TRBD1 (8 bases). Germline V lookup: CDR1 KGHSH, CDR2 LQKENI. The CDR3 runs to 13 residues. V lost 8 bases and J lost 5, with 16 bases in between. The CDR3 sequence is CASVRQGRDEQYF. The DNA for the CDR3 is TGTGCCAGCGTACGACAGGGGAGGGACGAGCAGTACTTC. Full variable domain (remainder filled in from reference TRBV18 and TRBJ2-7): NAGVMQNPRHLVRRRGQEARLRCSPMKGHSHVYWYRQLPEEGLKFMVYLQKENIIDESGMPKERFSAEFPKEGPSILRIQQVVRGDSAAYFCASVRQGRDEQYFGPGTRLTVT.

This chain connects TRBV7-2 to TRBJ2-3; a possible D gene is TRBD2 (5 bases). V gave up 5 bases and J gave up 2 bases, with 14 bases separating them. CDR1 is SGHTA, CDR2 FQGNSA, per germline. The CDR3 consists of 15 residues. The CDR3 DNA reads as TGTGCCAGCAGCCCCGAGCGGTTACCCACAGATACGCAGTATTTT. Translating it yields CASSPERLPTDTQYF.

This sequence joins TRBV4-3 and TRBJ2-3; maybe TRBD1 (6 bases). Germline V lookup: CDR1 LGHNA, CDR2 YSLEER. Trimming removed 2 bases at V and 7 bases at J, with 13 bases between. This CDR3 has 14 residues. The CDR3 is CASSQSPDSYTQYF. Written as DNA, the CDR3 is TGCGCCAGCAGCCAAAGCCCGGACAGCTATACGCAGTATTTT.

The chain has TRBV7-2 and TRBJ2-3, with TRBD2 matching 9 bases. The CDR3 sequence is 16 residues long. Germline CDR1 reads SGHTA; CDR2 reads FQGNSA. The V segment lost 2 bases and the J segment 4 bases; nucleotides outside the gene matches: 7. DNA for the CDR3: TGTGCCAGCAGCTTAACCGCGGGGACTAGCTCAGATACGCAGTATTTT. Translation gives CASSLTAGTSSDTQYF.

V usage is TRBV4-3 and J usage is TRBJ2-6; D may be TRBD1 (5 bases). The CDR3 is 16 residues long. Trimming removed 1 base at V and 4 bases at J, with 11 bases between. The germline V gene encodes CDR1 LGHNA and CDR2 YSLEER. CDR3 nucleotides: TGCGCCAGCAGCCAAGTTGTAGGGGTAGGGGCCAACGTCCTGACTTTC. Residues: CASSQVVGVGANVLTF.

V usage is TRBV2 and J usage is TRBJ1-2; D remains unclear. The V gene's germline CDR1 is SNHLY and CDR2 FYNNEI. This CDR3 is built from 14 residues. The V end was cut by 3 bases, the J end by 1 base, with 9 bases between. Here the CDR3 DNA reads TGTGCCAGCAGTGAGGGCAGTTTTAACTATGGCTACACCTTC. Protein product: CASSEGSFNYGYTF.

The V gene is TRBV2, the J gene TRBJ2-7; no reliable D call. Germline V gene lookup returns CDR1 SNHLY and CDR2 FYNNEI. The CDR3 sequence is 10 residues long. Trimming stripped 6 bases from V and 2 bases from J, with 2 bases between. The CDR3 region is CASSTYEQYF. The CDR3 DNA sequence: TGTGCCAGCAGCACCTACGAGCAGTACTTC.

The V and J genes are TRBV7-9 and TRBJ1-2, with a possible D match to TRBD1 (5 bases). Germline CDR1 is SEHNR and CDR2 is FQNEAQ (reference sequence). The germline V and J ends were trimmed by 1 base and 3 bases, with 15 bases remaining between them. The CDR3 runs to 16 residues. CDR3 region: CASSLESQGTDYGYTF. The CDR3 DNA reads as TGTGCCAGCAGCTTAGAATCGCAGGGCACCGACTATGGCTACACCTTC.